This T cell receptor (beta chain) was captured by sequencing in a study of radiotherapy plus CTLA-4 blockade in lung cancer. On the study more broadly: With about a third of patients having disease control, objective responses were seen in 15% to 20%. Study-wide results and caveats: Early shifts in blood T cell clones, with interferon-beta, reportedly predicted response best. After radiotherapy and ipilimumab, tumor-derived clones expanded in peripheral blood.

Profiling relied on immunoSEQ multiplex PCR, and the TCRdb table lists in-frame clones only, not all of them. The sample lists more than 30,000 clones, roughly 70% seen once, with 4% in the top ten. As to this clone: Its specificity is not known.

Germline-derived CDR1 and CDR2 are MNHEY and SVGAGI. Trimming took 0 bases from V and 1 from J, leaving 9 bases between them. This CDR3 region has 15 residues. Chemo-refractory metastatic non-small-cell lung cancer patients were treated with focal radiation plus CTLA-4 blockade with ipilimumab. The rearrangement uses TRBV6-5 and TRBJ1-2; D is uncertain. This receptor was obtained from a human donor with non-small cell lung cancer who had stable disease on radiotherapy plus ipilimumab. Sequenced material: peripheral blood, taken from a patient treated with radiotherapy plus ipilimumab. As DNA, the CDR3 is TGTGCCAGCAGTTACTCGGCAGCCAGTAACTATGGCTACACCTTC. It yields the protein CASSYSAASNYGYTF.